This T cell receptor (beta chain) was profiled in a study of control samples from healthy donors and cancer patients. Only in-frame clones appear in the TCRdb table, and some are missing; sequencing was by immunoSEQ multiplex PCR. The sample shows 200,000 or so clones, over 80% of them seen only once. The TCR comes from a man aged 30 to 39 in good health. Input material: blood.

The CDR3 here is CASSPTSHSLIFNEQFF. DNA for the CDR3: TGTGCCAGCTCACCAACCTCTCACAGCCTCATTTTCAATGAGCAGTTCTTC. The V call is TRBV18, the J call TRBJ2-1; D not certain. From germline, CDR1 is KGHSH and CDR2 LQKENI. The CDR3 covers 17 residues. Deletions cut 2 bases from V and 6 bases from J, with 20 bases between.